This record looks at one T cell receptor (beta chain) sequence and its context. What antigen it recognizes has not been identified. Per-base quality was not reported, and no clone a single base away is much larger than it. This specimen belongs to a study of blood T cell repertoires in COVID-19 (dated by TCRdb to the early 2020s). Describing the broader study: The collaborator samples originated in the United States, Italy and Spain and spanned the acute and convalescent phases of COVID-19. The repertoires were released in a freely available public database intended as a resource for research on the immune response to SARS-CoV-2. Sample metadata almost always included a de-identified subject ID, COVID-19 status, age in years and sex. The prospective study material was composed of cDNA or gDNA derived from T cells, B-cell-depleted T cells, or PBMCs. Samples were obtained from the ongoing ImmuneRACE study (first 160 participants) and from about 1,300 subjects provided by 6 global collaborators. The dataset comprised deeply sampled blood TCRbeta repertoires from subjects exposed to, actively infected with, or recovered from COVID-19. Where HLA class I and class II types were available, the types were taken from metadata supplied by the sample provider, not from assay-based typing.

Study-wide conclusions, independent of this receptor: The amount of clinical and demographic metadata varied by source and participant and was provided uncurated.

Each collaborating institution followed its own protocols to collect whole blood in K2EDTA tubes. For TCRbeta analysis, collaborator samples were shipped as frozen whole blood, as isolated PBMCs, or as DNA extracted from either sample type. TCRbeta CDR3 regions were amplified from genomic DNA by means of the immunoSEQ Assay, a bias-controlled multiplex PCR. The authors' pipeline ran thus. The number of nucleated cells in each sample was estimated from the amplification of reference gene primers within the assay. To quantify the absolute abundance of each unique TCRbeta CDR3 rearrangement, sequence reads were collapsed and filtered. For each sample, productive Simpson clonality was calculated as the square root of Simpson's diversity index over productive rearrangements. Held by TCRdb, this immuneACCESS table contains in-frame sequences only and omits some clones. Under half of the omission traces to an unresolved V gene where checked; the cause of the rest is unknown. Clonal size and the V and J genes are those of that table, whereas D and trimming came from the DNA. This sample is represented by some 150,000 clones; around 80% of them were singletons. The ten largest account for approximately 6.1% of the sample.

CDR1 and CDR2 are read off the germline V gene as SGHAT and FQNNGV. The trim is 0 bases for V and 7 bases for J, with a gap of 12 bases between the germline ends. The CDR3 covers 15 residues, taking in both the cysteine and the phenylalanine. The retained sequence is limited to the CDR3, 45 bases, with the frame set at the first base. The sample was peripheral blood. Recombination joined TRBV11-2 with TRBJ1-4; possibly the D gene is TRBD1, per 5 matching bases. The TCR originated in a human donor in a cohort sampled during active COVID-19. The DNA sequence is TGTGCCAGCAGCTTAGATAGGACAACGGGTGAAAAACTGTTTTTT. This translates into CASSLDRTTGEKLFF. The full variable domain, with segments outside the CDR3 supplied by the reference TRBV11-2 and TRBJ1-4 proteins, appears as EAGVAQSPRYKIIEKRQSVAFWCNPISGHATLYWYQQILGQGPKLLIQFQNNGVVDDSQLPKDRFSAERLKGVDSTLKIQPAKLEDSAVYLCASSLDRTTGEKLFFGSGTQLSVL.